The sequence of this TCR beta chain was determined in a study of shared clonotypes between healthy human individuals. Study-level information: A donor's plate count was three for CD4 naive and three for CD4 memory; CD8 naive had two and CD8 memory one.

Data came from immunoSEQ multiplex PCR; TCRdb stores just in-frame clones and leaves some out. The repertoire includes about 770,000 clones, 72% of them detected once, and under 2% sits in the top ten. General observations from the study: Some clonotypes were shared by all four sorted-subset donors, while others were not shared. The non-shared ones had lower generation probabilities than the shared ones. Richness estimates generally favored naive over memory subsets.

This clone occurred a few times. Its antigen is as yet unknown. V lost 5 bases, J lost 0 bases, and 10 bases lay in between. Germline V gives CDR1 LNHDA, CDR2 SQIVND (reference sequence). CDR3 size: 15 residues. This TCR derives from a woman aged 25 to 39 in good health. The rearrangement links TRBV19 to TRBJ2-2; no clear D. Sequencing input: memory CD4+ T cells sorted from blood. The subset denotes: CD45RA-negative fraction. For the CDR3, the DNA is TGTGCCAGTAGTGAGCCCCTTACGAACACCGGGGAGCTGTTTTTT. Translating gives CASSEPLTNTGELFF.